This T cell receptor (beta chain) was found in a study of T cell responses to AZD1222 COVID-19 vaccine. Method: immunoSEQ multiplex PCR; TCRdb's copy keeps in-frame clones and lacks some. The top ten hold approximately 0.52% of the sample, which has around 270,000 clones, 94% seen once. As to this clone: Its matching antigen is unknown.

CDR1 and CDR2 from the germline V gene are MNHNS and SASEGT. Trimming took 1 base from V and 6 from J, leaving 13 bases between them. The CDR3 consists of 14 residues. General study findings and limits: White British donors predominated, females outnumbered males, and clonal diversity was possibly underestimated. Among spike-specific TCRs, nearly half reportedly target unmutated variant regions. The span of vaccine-associated CD4 TCRs extended across spike, with dominance at 160-218 and 743-854. Seropositive AZD1222 recipients at baseline numbered only five to seven.

This TCR derives from an adult who received the AZD1222 COVID-19 vaccine. J is TRBJ2-7 and V is TRBV6-1; D uncertain. Sequenced here: peripheral blood, sampled 28 days after the second AZD1222 dose. The chain's CDR3 is CASSEGTATGEQYF. CDR3 bases: TGTGCCAGCAGTGAAGGAACAGCTACGGGCGAGCAGTACTTC.